This T cell receptor beta chain was retrieved from a study of OX40 agonist ivuxolimab in advanced cancers. Study-wide context: Clinicians treated patients with ivuxolimab, an agonistic anti-OX40 (CD134) antibody. Patients enrolled in dose escalation were diagnosed with hepatocellular carcinoma, melanoma, renal cell or head and neck cancer. Findings and limits, study-wide: The specificity for antigen of the expanded peripheral T cells was not determined. In general, CD8+ T cells held more expanded clones than CD4+ did, on average.

CDR1 MRHNA and CDR2 SNTAGT come from the germline V gene. V was cut by 3 bases and J by 6 bases, with 17 bases left in between. The CDR3 is 16 amino acids. Clones were sequenced by immunoSEQ multiplex PCR, and TCRdb holds only the in-frame ones, with some missing. This sample has approximately 23,000 clones; 73% occur once, and the top ten carry around 18%. Notes on this clone: The target antigen is unknown.

This chain uses TRBV6-4 with TRBJ2-2; D gene uncertain. This sample comprised CD4+ or CD8+ T cells sorted from blood, obtained in a trial of the OX40 agonist ivuxolimab. The clonotype was recovered from an adult with an advanced solid tumor such as melanoma, head and neck, liver or kidney cancer. Here the CDR3 DNA reads TGTGCCAGCAGTGAGGCGGCAGGTTGGGGATCCGGGGAGCTGTTTTTT. This gives the protein CASSEAAGWGSGELFF.